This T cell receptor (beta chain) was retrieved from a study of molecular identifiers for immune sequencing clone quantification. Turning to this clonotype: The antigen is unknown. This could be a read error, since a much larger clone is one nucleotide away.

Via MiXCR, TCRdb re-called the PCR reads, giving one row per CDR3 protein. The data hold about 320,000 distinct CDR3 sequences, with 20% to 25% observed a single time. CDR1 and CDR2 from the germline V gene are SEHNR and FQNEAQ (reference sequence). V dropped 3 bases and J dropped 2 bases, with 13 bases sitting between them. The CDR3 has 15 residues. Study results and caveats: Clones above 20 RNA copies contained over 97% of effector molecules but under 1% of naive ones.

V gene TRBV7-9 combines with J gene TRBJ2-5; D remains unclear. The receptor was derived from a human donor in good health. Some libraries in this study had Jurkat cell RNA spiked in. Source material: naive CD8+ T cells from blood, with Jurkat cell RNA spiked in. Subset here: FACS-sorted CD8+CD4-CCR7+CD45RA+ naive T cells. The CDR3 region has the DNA TGTGCCAGCAGCTTGACACGCGAGAGTCAAGAGACCCAGTACTTC. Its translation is CASSLTRESQETQYF.